Below, 10 T cell receptor beta chains from the same sample are listed, as sequenced in a study of regulatory T cells in long-lasting Graves disease. Arm-PCR with iRepertoire HTBI primers amplified the CDR3 regions for these TCR beta libraries. TCRdb independently ran MiXCR on the multiplex PCR reads; one entry per CDR3 protein. In the table there are hundreds of thousands of distinct CDR3 sequences, less than 25% of which are singletons. Noted time point: persistent/refractory GD, antithyroid drugs over 5 years with positive TRAb. Scientists built the TCR library using RNA that was extracted from PBMCs. Sequences were derived from peripheral blood mononuclear cells (PBMCs), sampled when the disease was refractory, from a patient treated with antithyroid drugs. The source is a female donor with Graves disease.

This clonotype was seen only a few times. This rearrangement joins TRBV27 to TRBJ1-3; D unresolved. Germline V gene data show CDR1 as MNHEY and CDR2 as SMNVEV (reference sequence). CDR3 size: 13 residues. Deletions cut 6 bases from V and 2 bases from J, with 8 bases between. The CDR3 DNA reads TGTGCCAGCAGGACAATTACTGGAAACACCATATATTTT. It codes for CASRTITGNTIYF.

This clonotype was observed a handful of times. The J gene is TRBJ2-7, the V gene TRBV6-2 or TRBV6-3, with 7 positions matching TRBD2. CDR1 MNHEY and CDR2 SVGEGT come from the germline V gene. This CDR3 spans 16 amino acids. Trimming removed 6 bases from V and 2 bases from J; junction bases left unmatched: 13. The CDR3 DNA is TGTGCCAGCAGAAAGCTTTTTCGGGGAGGGACCTACGAGCAGTACTTC. It is translated as CASRKLFRGGTYEQYF.

This chain joins TRBV6-1 and TRBJ2-3; D may be TRBD2 (5 bases). Germline lookup yields CDR1 MNHNS and CDR2 SASEGT. Trimming left V 7 bases short and J 6 bases short, with 14 bases between. The CDR3 consists of 13 residues. The CDR3: CASTGIYLDTQYF. The CDR3 region has the DNA TGTGCCAGCACCGGGATCTACCTTGATACGCAGTATTTT.

This chain joins TRBV18 and TRBJ1-4; maybe TRBD1 (5 bases). The CDR3 runs 17 residues. The germline V gene encodes CDR1 KGHSH and CDR2 LQKENI. The germline V and J ends were trimmed by 1 base and 8 bases, with 20 bases remaining between them. CDR3 DNA sequence: TGTGCCAGCTCACCACGCTCCTTCGGGGCTGGAGGAGAAAAACTGTTTTTT. This encodes CASSPRSFGAGGEKLFF. The entire variable domain, with the rest obtained from reference TRBV18 and TRBJ1-4, is as follows: NAGVMQNPRHLVRRRGQEARLRCSPMKGHSHVYWYRQLPEEGLKFMVYLQKENIIDESGMPKERFSAEFPKEGPSILRIQQVVRGDSAAYFCASSPRSFGAGGEKLFFGSGTQLSVL.

The gene calls are TRBV11-1 and TRBJ2-5; the D is unclear. V was shortened by 5 bases and J by 5 bases, with 18 bases between the two germline ends. This CDR3 spans 15 amino acids. Germline lookup yields CDR1 SGHAT and CDR2 FQDESV (reference sequence). In DNA, the CDR3 is TGTGCCAGCAGCCAAGATCCGACTCCCGAGGAGACCCAGTACTTC. Its translation is CASSQDPTPEETQYF.

Worth noting for this clonotype: Being one base from a much bigger clone, this may be a read error. The DNA for the CDR3 is TGTGCCGGGGGACCGACGACCTACGAGCAGCACTTC. Protein sequence: CAGGPTTYEQHF. The rearrangement links TRBV2 to TRBJ2-7; D might be TRBD1 or TRBD2, each matching 5 bases. The CDR3 contains 12 residues. Germline lookup yields CDR1 SNHLY and CDR2 FYNNEI. Full variable domain (rest looked up from reference TRBV2 and TRBJ2-7): EPEVTQTPSHQVTQMGQEVILRCVPISNHLYFYWYRQILGQKVEFLVSFYNNEISEKSEIFDDQFSVERPDGSNFTLKIRSTKLEDSAMYFCAGGPTTYEQHFGPGTRLTVT.

This clonotype was seen repeatedly, ten times or more. V usage is TRBV28 and J usage is TRBJ1-5; TRBD1 agrees at 7 bases. The CDR3 is 14 amino acids. CDR1 and CDR2 (germline): MDHEN, SYDVKM. Losses at the gene ends were 1 base for V and 4 bases for J; bases not matched to a gene: 1. The CDR3 sequence: CASSLLGQNQPQHF. The CDR3 DNA reads TGTGCCAGCAGTTTATTGGGACAGAATCAGCCCCAGCATTTT.

There are many counts of this clonotype. The chain employs TRBV28 and TRBJ2-2; tentative D call: TRBD1 (5 bases). The CDR3 has 14 residues. V dropped 5 bases and J dropped 3 bases, with 10 bases sitting between them. CDR1 is MDHEN and CDR2 is SYDVKM in the germline V gene. CDR3 amino acids: CASSPRVYTGELFF. DNA for the CDR3: TGTGCCAGCAGTCCCAGGGTATACACCGGGGAGCTGTTTTTT.

This clonotype was counted at least ten times. The chain is built from TRBV20-1 and TRBJ1-1; perhaps TRBD1 as D (6 bases). Per germline, CDR1 DFQATT and CDR2 SNEGSKA (reference sequence). The CDR3 runs 13 residues. V was pared by 1 base and J by 10 bases, with 16 bases between. CDR3 sequence (DNA): TGCAGTGCTAGAGTTTCCGAAGCCAGGGGAGCTTTCTTT. The encoded protein is CSARVSEARGAFF.

This clonotype was picked up many times. The rearrangement joins TRBV11-2 to TRBJ2-7, with 7 bases lining up with TRBD1. The CDR3 contains 13 residues. The J segment lost 6 bases and the V segment lost 1 base, leaving 3 bases of the junction unmatched. Germline assignment: CDR1 SGHAT and CDR2 FQNNGV. DNA of the CDR3: TGTGCCAGCAGCTTAGGAACAGGGGCCGAGCAGTACTTC. It codes for CASSLGTGAEQYF.